Sequencing of this T cell receptor beta chain was carried out in a study of blood T cell repertoires in COVID-19. V trimming: 3 bases; J trimming: 6 bases; junction bases outside the gene matches: 10. Germline assignment: CDR1 SEHNR and CDR2 FQNEAQ (reference sequence). CDR3 length: 16 residues. This table comes from immunoSEQ multiplex PCR, and its TCRdb copy is limited to in-frame clones, with some not included. This table holds about 230,000 clones, roughly 84% found once. The source is a woman between 45 and 60 years old with acute or convalescent COVID-19. Sequencing used peripheral blood. This rearrangement joins TRBV7-9 to TRBJ2-1; 8 bases align to TRBD1. In DNA form, the CDR3 reads TGTGCCAGCAGCTTCCCAGGGGGCCTGGGGGTCAATGAGCAGTTCTTC. Residues: CASSFPGGLGVNEQFF.